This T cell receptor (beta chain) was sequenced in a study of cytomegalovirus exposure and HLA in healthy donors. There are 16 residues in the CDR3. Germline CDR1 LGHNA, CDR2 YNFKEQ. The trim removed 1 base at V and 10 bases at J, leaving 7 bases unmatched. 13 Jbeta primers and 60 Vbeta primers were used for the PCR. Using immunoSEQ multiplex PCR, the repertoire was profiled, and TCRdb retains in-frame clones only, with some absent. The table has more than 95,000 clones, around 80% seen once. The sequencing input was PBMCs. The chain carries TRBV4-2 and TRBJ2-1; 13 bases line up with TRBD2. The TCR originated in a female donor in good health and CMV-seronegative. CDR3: CASSQGWTSGSSEQFF. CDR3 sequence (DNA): TGTGCCAGCAGCCAAGGTTGGACTAGCGGGAGCAGCGAGCAGTTCTTC.